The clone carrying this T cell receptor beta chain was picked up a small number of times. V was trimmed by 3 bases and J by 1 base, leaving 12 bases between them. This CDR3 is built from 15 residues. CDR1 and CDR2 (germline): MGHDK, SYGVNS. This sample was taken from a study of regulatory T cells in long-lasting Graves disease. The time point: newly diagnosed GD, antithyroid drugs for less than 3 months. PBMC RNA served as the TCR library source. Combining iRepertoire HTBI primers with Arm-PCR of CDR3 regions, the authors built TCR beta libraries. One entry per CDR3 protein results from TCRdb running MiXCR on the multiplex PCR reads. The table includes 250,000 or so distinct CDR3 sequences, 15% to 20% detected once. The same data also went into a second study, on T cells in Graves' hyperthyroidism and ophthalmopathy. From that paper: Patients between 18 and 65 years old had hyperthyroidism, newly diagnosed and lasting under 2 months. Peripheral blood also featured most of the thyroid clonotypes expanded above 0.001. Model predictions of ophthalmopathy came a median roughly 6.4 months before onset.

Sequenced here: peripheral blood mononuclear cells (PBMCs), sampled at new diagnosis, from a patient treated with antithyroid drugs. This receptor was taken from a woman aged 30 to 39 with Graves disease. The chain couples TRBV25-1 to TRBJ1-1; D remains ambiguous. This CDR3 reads CASSDLRDGNTEAFF. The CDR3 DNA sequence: TGTGCCAGCAGTGATTTGCGGGATGGGAACACTGAAGCTTTCTTT.